This T cell receptor (beta chain) is from a study of CD8 T cells in ankylosing spondylitis. TCRdb re-analysed the 5' RACE reads in MiXCR, keeping a single row per CDR3 protein. The sample records a few hundred thousand distinct CDR3 sequences, approximately 11% being singletons. This clonotype was detected many times. With 6 bases clipped from V and 4 bases from J, the junction kept 9 bases outside the gene matches. This CDR3 contains 14 residues. The V gene's germline CDR1 is DFQATT and CDR2 SNEGSKA (reference sequence). Sequencing used blood, either unsorted or a sorted T cell fraction (not recorded which). This sequence was found in a male donor with ankylosing spondylitis or in good health (not recorded which). The V and J genes are TRBV20-1 and TRBJ1-2; 9 bases are a match to TRBD1. CDR3 residues: CSARPGQGFYGYTF. CDR3 nucleotides: TGCAGTGCCCGCCCGGGACAGGGTTTCTATGGCTACACCTTC.